This TCR beta chain was observed in a study of identical twins. This CDR3 has 13 amino acids. The V gene lost 7 bases and the J gene lost 7 bases, with 14 bases spanning the gap. TCRdb called the 5' RACE reads again in MiXCR, with one record for every CDR3 protein. The sample has 500,000 to 650,000 distinct CDR3 sequences, about 7.1% seen once; the top ten hold around 1.6%. This clonotype was observed at least ten times. The same data also went into a second study, on yellow fever vaccine responses in identical twins. That study adds: Reported findings indicate that twins' vaccine T cell responses seemed partially convergent, partially personalized.

Sequenced input: PBMCs. The receptor was isolated from a young woman in good health. V gene TRBV12-3 or TRBV12-4 combines with J gene TRBJ1-5; D is perhaps TRBD1 (6 bases). The chain's CDR3 is CASKQGTEQPQHF. In nucleotides, the CDR3 is TGTGCCAGCAAACAGGGAACGGAACAGCCCCAGCATTTT.